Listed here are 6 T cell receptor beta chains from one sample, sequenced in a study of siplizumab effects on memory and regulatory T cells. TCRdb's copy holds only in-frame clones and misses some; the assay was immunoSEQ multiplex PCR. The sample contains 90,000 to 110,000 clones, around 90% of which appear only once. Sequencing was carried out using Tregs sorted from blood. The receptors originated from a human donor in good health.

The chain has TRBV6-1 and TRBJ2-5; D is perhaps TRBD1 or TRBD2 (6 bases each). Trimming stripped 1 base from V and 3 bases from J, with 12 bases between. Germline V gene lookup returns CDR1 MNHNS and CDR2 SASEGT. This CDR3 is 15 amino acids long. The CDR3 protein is CASSEGRGSKETQYF. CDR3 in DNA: TGTGCCAGCAGTGAAGGGAGGGGGTCCAAAGAGACCCAGTACTTC.

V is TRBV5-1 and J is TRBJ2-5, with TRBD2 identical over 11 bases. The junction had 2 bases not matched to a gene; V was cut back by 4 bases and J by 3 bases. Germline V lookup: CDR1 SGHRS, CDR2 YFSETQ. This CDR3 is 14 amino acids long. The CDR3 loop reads CASSPLAGEETQYF. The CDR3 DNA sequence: TGCGCCAGCAGCCCACTAGCGGGGGAAGAGACCCAGTACTTC.

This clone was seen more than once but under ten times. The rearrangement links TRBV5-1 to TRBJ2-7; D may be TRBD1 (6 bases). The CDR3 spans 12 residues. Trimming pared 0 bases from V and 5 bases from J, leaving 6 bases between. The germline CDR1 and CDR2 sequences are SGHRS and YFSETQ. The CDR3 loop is CASSLGQDEQYF. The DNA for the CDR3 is TGCGCCAGCAGCTTGGGACAGGACGAGCAGTACTTC.

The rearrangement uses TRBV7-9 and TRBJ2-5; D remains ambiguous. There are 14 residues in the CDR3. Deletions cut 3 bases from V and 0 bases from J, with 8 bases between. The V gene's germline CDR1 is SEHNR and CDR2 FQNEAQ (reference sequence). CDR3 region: CASSFIDYQETQYF. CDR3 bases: TGTGCCAGCAGCTTTATTGACTACCAAGAGACCCAGTACTTC.

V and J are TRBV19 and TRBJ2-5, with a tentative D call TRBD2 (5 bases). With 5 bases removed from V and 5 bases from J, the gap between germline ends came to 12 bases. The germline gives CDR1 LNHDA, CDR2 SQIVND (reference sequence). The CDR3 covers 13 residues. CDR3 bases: TGTGCCAGTAGTGACTACGGCCCGGAGACCCAGTACTTC. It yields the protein CASSDYGPETQYF.

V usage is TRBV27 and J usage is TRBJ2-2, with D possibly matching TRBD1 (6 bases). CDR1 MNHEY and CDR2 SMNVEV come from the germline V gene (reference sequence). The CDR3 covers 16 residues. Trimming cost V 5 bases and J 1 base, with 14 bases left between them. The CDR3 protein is CASSPIGTLNTGELFF. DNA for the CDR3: TGTGCCAGCAGTCCAATCGGGACATTGAACACCGGGGAGCTGTTTTTT.